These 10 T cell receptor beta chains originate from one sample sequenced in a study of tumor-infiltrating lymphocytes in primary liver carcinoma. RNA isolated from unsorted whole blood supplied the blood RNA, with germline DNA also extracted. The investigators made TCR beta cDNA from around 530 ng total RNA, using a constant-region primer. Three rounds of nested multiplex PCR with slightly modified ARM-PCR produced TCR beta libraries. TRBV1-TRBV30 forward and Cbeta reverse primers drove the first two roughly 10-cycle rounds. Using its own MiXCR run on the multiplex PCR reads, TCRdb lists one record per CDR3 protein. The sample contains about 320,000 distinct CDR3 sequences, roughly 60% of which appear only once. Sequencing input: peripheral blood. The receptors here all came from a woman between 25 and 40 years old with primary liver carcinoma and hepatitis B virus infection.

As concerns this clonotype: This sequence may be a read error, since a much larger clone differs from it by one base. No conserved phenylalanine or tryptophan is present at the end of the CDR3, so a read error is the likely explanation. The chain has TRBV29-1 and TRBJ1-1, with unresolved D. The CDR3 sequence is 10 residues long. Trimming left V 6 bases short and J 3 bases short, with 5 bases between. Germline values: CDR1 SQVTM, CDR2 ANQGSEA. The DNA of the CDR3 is TGCAGCGTCATACACACTGAAGCTTTCCTT. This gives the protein CSVIHTEAFL.

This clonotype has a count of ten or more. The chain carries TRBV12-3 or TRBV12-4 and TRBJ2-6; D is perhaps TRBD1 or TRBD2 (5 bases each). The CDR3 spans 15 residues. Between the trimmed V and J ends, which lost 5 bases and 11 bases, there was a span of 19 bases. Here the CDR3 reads CASSPLGPTRDVLTF. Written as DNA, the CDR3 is TGTGCCAGCAGTCCGCTGGGACCGACACGGGACGTCCTGACTTTC.

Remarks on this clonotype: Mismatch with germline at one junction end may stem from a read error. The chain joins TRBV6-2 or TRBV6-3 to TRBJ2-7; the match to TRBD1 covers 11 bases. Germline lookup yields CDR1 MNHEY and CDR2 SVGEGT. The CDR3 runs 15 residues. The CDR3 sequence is CASSYADRGPYEQYF. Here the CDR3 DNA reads TGTGCCAGTAGTTACGCGGACAGGGGGCCATACGAGCAGTACTTC.

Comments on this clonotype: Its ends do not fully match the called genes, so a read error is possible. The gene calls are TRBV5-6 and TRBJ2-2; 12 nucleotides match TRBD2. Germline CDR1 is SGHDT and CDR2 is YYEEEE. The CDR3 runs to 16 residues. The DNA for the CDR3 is TGTCCCAGCAGCGTACTAGCGGGAGGAATCATCGGGGAGCTGTTTTTT. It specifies CPSSVLAGGIIGELFF.

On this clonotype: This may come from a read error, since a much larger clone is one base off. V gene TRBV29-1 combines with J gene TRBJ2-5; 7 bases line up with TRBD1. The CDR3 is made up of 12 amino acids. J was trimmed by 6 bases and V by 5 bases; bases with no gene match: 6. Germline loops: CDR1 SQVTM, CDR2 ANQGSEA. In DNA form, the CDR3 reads TGCAGCGTTCGAGAGGGGGCGAAGACCCAGTACTTC. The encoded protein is CSVREGAKTQYF.

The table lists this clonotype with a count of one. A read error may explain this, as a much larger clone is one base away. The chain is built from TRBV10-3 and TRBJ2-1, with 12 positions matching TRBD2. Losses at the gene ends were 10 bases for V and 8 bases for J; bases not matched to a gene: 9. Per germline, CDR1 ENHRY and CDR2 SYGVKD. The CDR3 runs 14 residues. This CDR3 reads CATSRTSGTYEQFF. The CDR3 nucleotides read TGTGCCACCTCCAGGACTAGCGGGACGTATGAGCAGTTCTTC.

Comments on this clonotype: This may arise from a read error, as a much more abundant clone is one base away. The CDR3 DNA sequence: TGTGCCAGCGTCCCTCCGGGAATCCAAGAGACCCAGTACTTC. It codes for CASVPPGIQETQYF. The chain uses TRBV6-5 and TRBJ2-5; D possibly corresponds to TRBD2 (5 bases). CDR3 length equals 14 residues. The V end lost 8 bases, the J end lost 1 base, and 14 bases lay between the germline ends. Germline V CDR1 and CDR2: MNHEY, SVGAGI.

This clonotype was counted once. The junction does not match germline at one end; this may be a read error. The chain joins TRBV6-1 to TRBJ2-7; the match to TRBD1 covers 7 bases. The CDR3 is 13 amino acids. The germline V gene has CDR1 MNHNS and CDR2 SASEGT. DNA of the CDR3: TGTGCCGGCAGTACAACAGGGGACTACGAGCAGTACTTC. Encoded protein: CAGSTTGDYEQYF.

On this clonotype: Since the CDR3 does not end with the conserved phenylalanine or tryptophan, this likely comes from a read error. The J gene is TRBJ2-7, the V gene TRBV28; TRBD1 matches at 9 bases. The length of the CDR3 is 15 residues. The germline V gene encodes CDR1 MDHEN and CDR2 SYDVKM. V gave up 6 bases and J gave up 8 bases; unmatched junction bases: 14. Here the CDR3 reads CASRYEDRGGYKQYS. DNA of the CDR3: TGTGCCAGCAGATATGAGGACAGGGGTGGGTACAAGCAGTACTCC.

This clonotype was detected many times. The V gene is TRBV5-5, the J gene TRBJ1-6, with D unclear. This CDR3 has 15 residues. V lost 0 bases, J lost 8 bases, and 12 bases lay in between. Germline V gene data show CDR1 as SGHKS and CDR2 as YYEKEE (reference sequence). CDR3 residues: CASSLVYSLYSPLHF. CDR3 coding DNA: TGTGCCAGCAGCTTGGTTTACAGTTTATATTCACCCCTCCACTTT.